Shown below are 28 T cell receptor beta chains from a single sample sequenced in a study of blood T cell repertoires in COVID-19. The protocol was immunoSEQ multiplex PCR, while the TCRdb copy is restricted to in-frame clones and leaves out a portion. In the table there are over 200,000 clones, 75% to 90% of which are singletons. The sequencing input was peripheral blood. These receptors all stem from a young man with COVID-19, enrolled during active disease.

The V gene is TRBV19, the J gene TRBJ2-6; D is ambiguous. Looked up from germline, CDR1 is LNHDA and CDR2 is SQIVND (reference sequence). Trimming took off 8 bases at V and 0 bases at J, with 17 bases between the two ends. The CDR3 sequence is 17 residues long. CDR3 in amino acids: CASSHSAHASGANVLTF. In nucleotides, the CDR3 is TGTGCCAGTTCTCACAGTGCACATGCCTCTGGGGCCAACGTCCTGACTTTC.

The V gene is TRBV9, the J gene TRBJ1-5; D may be TRBD1 (5 bases). Germline CDR1 and CDR2: SGDLS and YYNGEE. Trimming removed 0 bases from V and 1 base from J, with 11 bases in between. CDR3 size: 16 residues. The CDR3 DNA follows: TGTGCCAGCAGCGTAGACCCACAGGACAGCAATCAGCCCCAGCATTTT. Translation gives CASSVDPQDSNQPQHF.

This clone was counted a single time. The chain is built from TRBV20-1 and TRBJ1-5, with 11 bases lining up with TRBD1. J lost 0 bases, V lost 3 bases, and 10 bases had no gene match. The germline gives CDR1 DFQATT, CDR2 SNEGSKA (reference sequence). The CDR3 loop spans 18 amino acids. The CDR3 DNA sequence: TGCAGTGCTAGTTTTAGGGACAGGGGGGCATATAGCAATCAGCCCCAGCATTTT. This codes for CSASFRDRGAYSNQPQHF.

Only a few counts were recorded for this clone. The chain combines TRBV6-5 with TRBJ1-5; D perhaps matches TRBD1 (5 bases). The CDR3 is made up of 14 amino acids. Trimming took off 6 bases at V and 5 bases at J, with 14 bases between the two ends. Germline V gene sequence: CDR1 MNHEY, CDR2 SVGAGI. CDR3 protein: CASSFGSGDQPQHF. The CDR3, as DNA: TGTGCCAGCAGCTTTGGATCGGGGGATCAGCCCCAGCATTTT.

Points on this clone: Within the sample, other DNA sequences also encode this same CDR3. J is TRBJ2-7 and V is TRBV6-5; 7 nucleotides match TRBD2. CDR1 and CDR2 (germline): MNHEY, SVGAGI. The V segment lost 2 bases and the J segment 4 bases; nucleotides outside the gene matches: 2. This CDR3 has 13 amino acids. The CDR3 DNA is TGTGCCAGCAGTTACGCGCGGGGGTACGAGCAGTACTTC. Its protein is CASSYARGYEQYF.

J is TRBJ1-5 and V is TRBV18, with 7 bases that match TRBD1. The germline V gene has CDR1 KGHSH and CDR2 LQKENI. The CDR3 is 13 residues long. Trimming at V came to 6 bases and at J to 5 bases, leaving 4 bases not matched to a gene. In DNA form, the CDR3 reads TGTGCCAGCTCCCGACAGGGCGATCAGCCCCAGCATTTT. Protein sequence: CASSRQGDQPQHF.

The V call is TRBV9, the J call TRBJ2-1; 13 bases line up with TRBD2. The CDR3 sequence is 18 residues long. Trimming removed 0 bases from V and 6 bases from J; junction bases left unmatched: 9. Germline CDR1 and CDR2: SGDLS and YYNGEE. The CDR3: CASSVDGTSGIIGNEQFF. The CDR3 region has the DNA TGTGCCAGCAGCGTAGATGGGACTAGCGGGATTATAGGCAATGAGCAGTTCTTC. Filled out from reference TRBV9 and TRBJ2-1, the complete variable domain reads DSGVTQTPKHLITATGQRVTLRCSPRSGDLSVYWYQQSLDQGLQFLIQYYNGEERAKGNILERFSAQQFPDLHSELNLSSLELGDSALYFCASSVDGTSGIIGNEQFFGPGTRLTVL.

The chain has TRBV6-6 and TRBJ2-7; 11 nucleotides align to TRBD1. The CDR3 is 17 residues long. The junction had 14 bases not matched to a gene; V was cut back by 5 bases and J by 5 bases. Per the germline V gene, CDR1 is MNHNY and CDR2 is SVGAGI (reference sequence). CDR3 protein: CASSLATTGTGGHEQYF. The CDR3 DNA is TGTGCCAGCAGTCTAGCTACTACCGGGACAGGGGGGCACGAGCAGTACTTC.

This clone occurred a few times. The chain recombines TRBV7-7 with TRBJ2-2, with TRBD1 matching over 9 bases. The CDR3 runs to 15 residues. Per the germline V gene, CDR1 is SSHAT and CDR2 is FNYEAQ (reference sequence). V shed 5 bases and J 5 bases; nucleotides not matched to a gene: 6. The CDR3 is CASSQTGGWTGELFF. CDR3 nucleotides: TGTGCCAGCAGCCAAACAGGGGGCTGGACCGGGGAGCTGTTTTTT.

This chain links TRBV3-1 (or the pseudogene TRBV3-2) with TRBJ2-7; D perhaps matches TRBD2 (5 bases). Germline lookup yields CDR1 LGHDT and CDR2 YNNKEL (reference sequence). V was pared by 3 bases and J by 4 bases, with 7 bases between. The CDR3 is 12 amino acids. CDR3 sequence reads: CASSHRTYEQYF. CDR3 in DNA: TGTGCCAGCAGCCACCGGACTTACGAGCAGTACTTC.

J is TRBJ2-7 and V is TRBV6-2 or TRBV6-3; 7 bases agree with TRBD1. Germline CDR1 reads MNHEY; CDR2 reads SVGEGT. The ends lost 6 bases at V and 5 bases at J; junction bases unmatched: 4. CDR3 length equals 12 residues. This chain's CDR3 is CASSGQAHEQYF. The CDR3 nucleotides are TGTGCCAGCAGCGGACAGGCACACGAGCAGTACTTC.

This chain connects TRBV6-2 or TRBV6-3 to TRBJ1-2; D is unresolved. The CDR3 contains 14 residues. Germline CDR1 and CDR2: MNHEY and SVGEGT. The germline V and J ends were trimmed by 1 base and 0 bases, with 6 bases remaining between them. The CDR3: CASSYYPANYGYTF. The CDR3 DNA reads TGTGCCAGCAGTTACTATCCAGCTAACTATGGCTACACCTTC.

The chain employs TRBV7-2 and TRBJ2-3; D is unresolved. The CDR3 consists of 15 residues. Trimming left V 5 bases short and J 0 bases short, with 12 bases between. Germline V gene data show CDR1 as SGHTA and CDR2 as FQGNSA. CDR3 amino acids: CASSRVRSSTDTQYF. In DNA, the CDR3 is TGTGCCAGCAGCCGGGTAAGGTCTAGCACAGATACGCAGTATTTT. Combining the CDR3 with reference TRBV7-2 and TRBJ2-3 gives the whole variable domain GAGVSQSPSNKVTEKGKDVELRCDPISGHTALYWYRQSLGQGLEFLIYFQGNSAPDKSGLPSDRFSAERTGGSVSTLTIQRTQQEDSAVYLCASSRVRSSTDTQYFGPGTRLTVL.

The chain is built from TRBV3-1 (or the pseudogene TRBV3-2) and TRBJ2-5; no definite D call. The V end lost 4 bases, the J end lost 3 bases, and 3 bases lay between the germline ends. Germline CDR1 is LGHDT and CDR2 is YNNKEL (reference sequence). The CDR3 runs 11 residues. CDR3 sequence reads: CASSLKETQYF. For the CDR3, the DNA is TGTGCCAGCAGCCTTAAAGAGACCCAGTACTTC.

CDR3 nucleotides: TGCGCCAGCAGCCAAGTAATCGATAGGGCAGGGGGCGATGGCTACACCTTC. Translation gives CASSQVIDRAGGDGYTF. The chain joins TRBV4-3 to TRBJ1-2; TRBD1 matches 8 bases. This CDR3 is built from 17 residues. Germline-derived CDR1 and CDR2 are LGHNA and YSLEER. J was trimmed by 6 bases and V by 1 base; bases with no gene match: 13.

This clone was observed a handful of times. The rearrangement joins TRBV4-2 to TRBJ2-3; 11 bases are shared with TRBD1. V lost 2 bases and J lost 2; bases outside the gene matches: 9. Germline V gene sequence: CDR1 LGHNA, CDR2 YNFKEQ. CDR3 size: 18 residues. CDR3 sequence reads: CASSQSGGDRGNTDTQYF. The CDR3 DNA reads as TGTGCCAGCAGCCAATCCGGTGGGGACAGGGGGAACACAGATACGCAGTATTTT.

J is TRBJ2-7 and V is TRBV12-2; the DNA was not compared with TRBD1, the D call given in the table. TRBV12-2 is recorded as a pseudogene. This CDR3 comprises 18 residues. The chain's CDR3 is CASRLEYYAGQLPYEQYF. CDR3 sequence (DNA): TGTGCAAGTCGCTTAGAGTATTATGCGGGACAGCTCCCCTACGAGCAGTACTTC.

The rearrangement uses TRBV28 and TRBJ1-3; 9 bases are shared with TRBD1. CDR1 is MDHEN and CDR2 is SYDVKM in the germline V gene. V lost 4 bases to trimming and J lost 2 bases; unmatched junction nucleotides: 6. This CDR3 is built from 16 residues. The CDR3 here is CASSSPWDRAGNTIYF. The CDR3 region has the DNA TGTGCCAGCAGTTCTCCCTGGGACAGGGCTGGAAACACCATATATTTT.

V gene TRBV5-6 combines with J gene TRBJ1-1, with D possibly matching TRBD1 (5 bases). The CDR3 consists of 16 residues. Germline CDR1 reads SGHDT; CDR2 reads YYEEEE. V was trimmed by 0 bases and J by 5 bases, leaving 17 bases between them. The CDR3 sequence is CASSLVGAGDGTEAFF. The CDR3 DNA reads TGTGCCAGCAGCTTGGTCGGTGCGGGGGATGGAACTGAAGCTTTCTTT.

The chain uses TRBV28 and TRBJ1-1, with TRBD1 matching over 8 bases. V lost 6 bases to trimming and J lost 12 bases; unmatched junction nucleotides: 6. This CDR3 is 11 amino acids long. CDR1 and CDR2 from the germline V gene are MDHEN and SYDVKM. The CDR3, as DNA: TGTGCCAGCAGCTCGGACAGGGTTCCTTTCTTT. It yields the protein CASSSDRVPFF. Supplemented by reference TRBV28 and TRBJ1-1, the full variable domain reads DVKVTQSSRYLVKRTGEKVFLECVQDMDHENMFWYRQDPGLGLRLIYFSYDVKMKEKGDIPEGYSVSREKKERFSLILESASTNQTSMYLCASSSDRVPFFGQGTRLTVV.

The chain links TRBV7-3 to TRBJ1-2; TRBD1 matches at 7 bases. The CDR3 runs to 13 residues. The junction had 5 bases not matched to a gene; V was cut back by 5 bases and J by 5 bases. Germline V gives CDR1 SGHTA, CDR2 FQGTGA. In DNA form, the CDR3 reads TGTGCCAGCAGCCCCGGGACAGAATATGGCTACACCTTC. It yields the protein CASSPGTEYGYTF.

This clone showed up just once. The rearrangement joins TRBV7-2 to TRBJ1-3, with TRBD1 matching 7 bases. After removal of 2 bases from V and 4 bases from J, the junction contained 8 bases not matched to a gene. Germline V gives CDR1 SGHTA, CDR2 FQGNSA. The CDR3 is made up of 16 amino acids. The CDR3 DNA reads as TGTGCCAGCAGCTTATCTCGACAGGGCAGCGGAAACACCATATATTTT. Translating gives CASSLSRQGSGNTIYF.

V is TRBV12-3 or TRBV12-4 and J is TRBJ1-2; 7 nucleotides agree with TRBD1. The trim removed 1 base at V and 10 bases at J, leaving 3 bases unmatched. The CDR3 loop spans 12 amino acids. CDR3 sequence: CASSLDGQAYTF. CDR3 in DNA: TGTGCCAGCAGTTTAGACGGACAGGCCTACACCTTC.

V gene TRBV27 combines with J gene TRBJ2-7; 7 nucleotides line up with TRBD1. This CDR3 has 16 residues. V gave up 2 bases and J gave up 3 bases; unmatched junction bases: 10. Germline V CDR1 and CDR2: MNHEY, SMNVEV (reference sequence). This chain's CDR3 is CASSLLWDSAVYEQYF. DNA for the CDR3: TGTGCCAGCAGTTTACTCTGGGACAGTGCAGTCTACGAGCAGTACTTC.

The table lists this clone with a count of one. The rearrangement uses TRBV9 and TRBJ1-2; 7 nucleotides align to TRBD1. The CDR3 sequence is 14 residues long. V gave up 6 bases and J gave up 0 bases; unmatched junction bases: 5. Per germline, CDR1 SGDLS and CDR2 YYNGEE. DNA for the CDR3: TGTGCCAGCAATCCAGGGGGATCTAACTATGGCTACACCTTC. Encoded protein: CASNPGGSNYGYTF.

This chain joins TRBV11-2 and TRBJ1-2, with D possibly TRBD1 on 6 matching bases. Germline CDR1 SGHAT, CDR2 FQNNGV. The V end lost 5 bases, the J end lost 4 bases, and 11 bases lay between the germline ends. The length of the CDR3 is 13 residues. The chain's CDR3 is CASSPRDTYGYTF. CDR3 in DNA: TGTGCCAGCAGCCCCAGGGACACCTATGGCTACACCTTC. Based on the CDR3 plus reference TRBV11-2 and TRBJ1-2, the full variable domain is EAGVAQSPRYKIIEKRQSVAFWCNPISGHATLYWYQQILGQGPKLLIQFQNNGVVDDSQLPKDRFSAERLKGVDSTLKIQPAKLEDSAVYLCASSPRDTYGYTFGSGTRLTVV.

This chain uses TRBV7-8 with TRBJ2-3, with 8 bases identical to TRBD2. The CDR3 is made up of 15 amino acids. With 5 bases clipped from V and 1 base from J, the junction kept 5 bases outside the gene matches. CDR1 and CDR2 from the germline V gene are SGHVS and FQNEAQ. CDR3 sequence: CASSPRGLGTDTQYF. Here the CDR3 DNA reads TGTGCCAGCAGCCCGAGGGGACTAGGCACAGATACGCAGTATTTT.

This rearrangement joins TRBV19 to TRBJ1-1; 7 bases agree with TRBD1. This CDR3 spans 14 amino acids. V trimming: 5 bases; J trimming: 1 base; junction bases outside the gene matches: 4. CDR1 is LNHDA and CDR2 is SQIVND in the germline V gene (reference sequence). The CDR3 nucleotides read TGTGCCAGTAGTCCGACAGGGTCGAACACTGAAGCTTTCTTT. Amino acid sequence: CASSPTGSNTEAFF.